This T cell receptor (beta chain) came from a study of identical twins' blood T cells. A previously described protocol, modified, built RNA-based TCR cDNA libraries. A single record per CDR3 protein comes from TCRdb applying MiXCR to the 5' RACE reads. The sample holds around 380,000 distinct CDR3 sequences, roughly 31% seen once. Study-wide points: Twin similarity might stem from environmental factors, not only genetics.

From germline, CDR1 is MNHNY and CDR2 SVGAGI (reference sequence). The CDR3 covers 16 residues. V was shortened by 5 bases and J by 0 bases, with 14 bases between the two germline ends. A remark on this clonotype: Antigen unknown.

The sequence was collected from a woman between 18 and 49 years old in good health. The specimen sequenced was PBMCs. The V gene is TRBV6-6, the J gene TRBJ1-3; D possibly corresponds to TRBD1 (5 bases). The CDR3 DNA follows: TGTGCCAGCAGTCACCCCATAGGGGACTCTGGAAACACCATATATTTT. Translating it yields CASSHPIGDSGNTIYF.